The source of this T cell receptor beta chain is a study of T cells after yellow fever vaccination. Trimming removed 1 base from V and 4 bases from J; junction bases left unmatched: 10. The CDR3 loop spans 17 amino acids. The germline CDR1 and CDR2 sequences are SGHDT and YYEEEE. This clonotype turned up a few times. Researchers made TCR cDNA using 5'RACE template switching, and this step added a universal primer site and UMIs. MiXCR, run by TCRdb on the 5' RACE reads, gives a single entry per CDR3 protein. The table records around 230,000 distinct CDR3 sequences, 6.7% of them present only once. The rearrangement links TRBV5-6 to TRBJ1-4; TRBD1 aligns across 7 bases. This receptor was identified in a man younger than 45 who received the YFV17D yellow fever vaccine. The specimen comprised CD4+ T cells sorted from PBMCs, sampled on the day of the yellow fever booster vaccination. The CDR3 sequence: CASSLFGTGTDNEKLFF. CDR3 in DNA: TGTGCCAGCAGCTTGTTCGGAACCGGGACAGATAATGAAAAACTGTTTTTT.